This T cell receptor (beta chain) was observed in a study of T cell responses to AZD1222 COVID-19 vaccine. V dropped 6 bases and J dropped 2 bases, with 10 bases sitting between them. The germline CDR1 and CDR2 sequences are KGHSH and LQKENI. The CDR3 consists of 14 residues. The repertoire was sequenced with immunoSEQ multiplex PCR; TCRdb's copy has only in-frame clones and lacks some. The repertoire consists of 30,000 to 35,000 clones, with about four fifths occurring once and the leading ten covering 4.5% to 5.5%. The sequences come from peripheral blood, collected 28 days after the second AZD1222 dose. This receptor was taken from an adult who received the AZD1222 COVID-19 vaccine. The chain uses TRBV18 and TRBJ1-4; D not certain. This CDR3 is CASSPGWTNEKLFF. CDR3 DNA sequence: TGTGCCAGCTCCCCGGGGTGGACTAATGAAAAACTGTTTTTT.